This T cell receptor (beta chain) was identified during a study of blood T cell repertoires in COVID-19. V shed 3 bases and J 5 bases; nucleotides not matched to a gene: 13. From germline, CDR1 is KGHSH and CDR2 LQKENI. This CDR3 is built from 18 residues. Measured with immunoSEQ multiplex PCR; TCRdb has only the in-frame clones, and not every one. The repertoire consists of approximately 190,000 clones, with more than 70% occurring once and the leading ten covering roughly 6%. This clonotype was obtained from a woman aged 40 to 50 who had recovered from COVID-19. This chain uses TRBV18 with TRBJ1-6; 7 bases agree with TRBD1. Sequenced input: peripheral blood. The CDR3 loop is CASSPSALARGNNSPLHF. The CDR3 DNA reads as TGTGCCAGCTCACCTTCGGCCCTGGCCAGGGGGAATAATTCACCCCTCCACTTT.